This T cell receptor beta chain was observed in a study of Tregs in tolerant kidney transplant recipients. Findings and limits, study-wide: No direct test of biological reproducibility was done here. Few patients were studied, so findings need validation in larger groups.

With regard to this clone: Antigen specificity is unknown.

The table came from immunoSEQ multiplex PCR; TCRdb's copy has only in-frame clones and leaves some out. The sample lists around 77,000 clones; roughly 98% were seen once. Trimming pared 5 bases from V and 8 bases from J, leaving 19 bases between. The CDR3 is 15 residues long. Germline V gene sequence: CDR1 SGHTS, CDR2 YDEGEE. The chain joins TRBV5-8 to TRBJ1-4; the D is unclear. The sequenced sample was CD4+ T cells from blood, obtained before the transplant. This TCR was sampled from a human donor who received a combined kidney and bone marrow transplant. The CDR3 sequence is CASSLVRMNEEKLFF. CDR3 nucleotides: TGTGCCAGCAGTTTAGTCAGGATGAACGAGGAAAAACTGTTTTTT.